This T cell receptor (beta chain) was captured in a study of OX40 agonist ivuxolimab in advanced cancers. The germline V gene encodes CDR1 MNHEY and CDR2 SMNVEV (reference sequence). There are 14 residues in the CDR3. With V trimmed by 2 bases and J by 4 bases, 4 bases remained unmatched. Clones were read by immunoSEQ multiplex PCR, and TCRdb kept only the in-frame ones, dropping some. This repertoire shows about 63,000 clones, over 80% found once; its top ten account for about 4%. This sequence joins TRBV27 and TRBJ2-5, with 7 bases identical to TRBD1. Sequences were derived from CD4+ or CD8+ T cells sorted from blood, sampled in a trial of the OX40 agonist ivuxolimab. The TCR originated in an adult with an advanced solid tumor such as melanoma, head and neck, liver or kidney cancer. This CDR3 is CASSLDRVGETQYF. The CDR3 DNA reads TGTGCCAGCAGTTTAGACAGGGTGGGAGAGACCCAGTACTTC.